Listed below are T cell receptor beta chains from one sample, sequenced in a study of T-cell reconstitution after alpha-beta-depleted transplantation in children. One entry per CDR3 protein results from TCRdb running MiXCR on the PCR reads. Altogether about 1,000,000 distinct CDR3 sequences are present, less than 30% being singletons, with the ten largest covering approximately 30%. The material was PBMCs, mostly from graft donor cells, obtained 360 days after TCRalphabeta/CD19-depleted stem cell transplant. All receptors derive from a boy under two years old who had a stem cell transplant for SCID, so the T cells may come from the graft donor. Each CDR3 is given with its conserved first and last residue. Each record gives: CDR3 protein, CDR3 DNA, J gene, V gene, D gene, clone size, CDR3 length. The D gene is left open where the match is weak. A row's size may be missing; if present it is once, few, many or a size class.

CDR3 protein: CASSYSSQRSGLAHF
CDR3 DNA: TGTGCCAGCAGTTACTCGTCTCAACGGAGCGGGTTAGCGCATTTT
J gene: TRBJ1-5
V gene: TRBV6-5
D gene: NA
clone size: NA
CDR3 length: 15

CDR3 protein: CATSSPGGLSYNEQFF
CDR3 DNA: TGTGCCACCAGCAGTCCGGGAGGCCTCTCCTACAATGAGCAGTTCTTC
J gene: TRBJ2-1
V gene: TRBV15
D gene: TRBD2
clone size: NA
CDR3 length: 16

CDR3 protein: CASSLDRLGEQFF
CDR3 DNA: TGCGCCAGCAGCTTGGATAGGCTGGGTGAGCAGTTCTTC
J gene: TRBJ2-1
V gene: TRBV5-1
D gene: NA
clone size: few
CDR3 length: 13

CDR3 protein: CASRRDGTNQPQHF
CDR3 DNA: TGTGCCAGCAGACGGGACGGGACTAATCAGCCCCAGCATTTT
J gene: TRBJ1-5
V gene: TRBV6-1
D gene: NA
clone size: NA
CDR3 length: 14

CDR3 protein: CSVQRLHALETQYF
CDR3 DNA: TGCAGCGTTCAGCGGCTTCACGCACTAGAGACCCAGTACTTC
J gene: TRBJ2-5
V gene: TRBV29-1
D gene: NA
clone size: NA
CDR3 length: 14

CDR3 protein: CASSFWSDRTEAFF
CDR3 DNA: TGTGCCAGCAGTTTTTGGTCGGATCGGACTGAAGCTTTCTTT
J gene: TRBJ1-1
V gene: TRBV12-3/TRBV12-4
D gene: NA
clone size: many
CDR3 length: 14

CDR3 protein: CSARATGEKLFF
CDR3 DNA: TGCAGTGCTAGGGCCACAGGGGAAAAACTGTTTTTT
J gene: TRBJ1-4
V gene: TRBV20-1
D gene: NA
clone size: few
CDR3 length: 12

CDR3 protein: CASSYSGQGFFPYEQYF
CDR3 DNA: TGTGCCAGCAGTTACTCAGGACAGGGATTCTTTCCCTACGAGCAGTACTTC
J gene: TRBJ2-7
V gene: TRBV6-5
D gene: TRBD1
clone size: NA
CDR3 length: 17

CDR3 protein: CSASGQVMNTEAFF
CDR3 DNA: TGCAGTGCTTCCGGACAGGTAATGAACACTGAAGCTTTCTTT
J gene: TRBJ1-1
V gene: TRBV20-1
D gene: TRBD1
clone size: many
CDR3 length: 14

CDR3 protein: CASRAELLRSGNTIYF
CDR3 DNA: TGTGCCAGCAGGGCAGAGCTACTTCGCTCTGGAAACACCATATATTTT
J gene: TRBJ1-3
V gene: TRBV2
D gene: NA
clone size: few
CDR3 length: 16

CDR3 protein: CASTLGQGTYNEQFF
CDR3 DNA: TGTGCCAGCACCCTAGGACAGGGGACCTACAATGAGCAGTTCTTC
J gene: TRBJ2-1
V gene: TRBV27
D gene: TRBD1
clone size: few
CDR3 length: 15

CDR3 protein: CASSLWDREIRAGNTIYF
CDR3 DNA: TGTGCCAGCAGCTTATGGGACAGGGAAATCAGGGCAGGAAACACCATATATTTT
J gene: TRBJ1-3
V gene: TRBV7-6
D gene: TRBD1
clone size: NA
CDR3 length: 18

CDR3 protein: CSAGTSGGDEQFF
CDR3 DNA: TGCAGTGCCGGGACTAGCGGGGGGGATGAGCAGTTCTTC
J gene: TRBJ2-1
V gene: TRBV20-1
D gene: TRBD2
clone size: few
CDR3 length: 13

CDR3 protein: CSASGGALETQYF
CDR3 DNA: TGCAGTGCTAGCGGGGGGGCCCTGGAGACCCAGTACTTC
J gene: TRBJ2-5
V gene: TRBV20-1
D gene: TRBD2
clone size: few
CDR3 length: 13

CDR3 protein: CASVLPGQGRTNTEAFF
CDR3 DNA: TGTGCCAGCGTACTGCCGGGACAGGGACGGACGAACACTGAAGCTTTCTTT
J gene: TRBJ1-1
V gene: TRBV2
D gene: TRBD1
clone size: once
CDR3 length: 17

CDR3 protein: CACSRGDRDTGELFF
CDR3 DNA: TGTGCCTGCAGCCGGGGGGACAGGGACACCGGGGAGCTGTTTTTT
J gene: TRBJ2-2
V gene: TRBV28
D gene: TRBD1
clone size: NA
CDR3 length: 15

CDR3 protein: CSARDLRSGDTQYF
CDR3 DNA: TGCAGTGCTAGAGATCTGAGAAGTGGGGATACGCAGTATTTT
J gene: TRBJ2-3
V gene: TRBV20-1
D gene: NA
clone size: NA
CDR3 length: 14

CDR3 protein: CASSNRGVWTEAFF
CDR3 DNA: TGTGCCAGCAGCAACAGGGGGGTTTGGACTGAAGCTTTCTTT
J gene: TRBJ1-1
V gene: TRBV6-1
D gene: TRBD1
clone size: few
CDR3 length: 14

CDR3 protein: CASSPAGRGQYF
CDR3 DNA: TGTGCCAGCAGCCCCGCCGGGCGGGGGCAGTATTTT
J gene: TRBJ2-3
V gene: TRBV3-1
D gene: NA
clone size: NA
CDR3 length: 12

CDR3 protein: CATSRDQGVSTEAFF
CDR3 DNA: TGTGCCACCAGCAGGGATCAGGGGGTGAGCACTGAAGCTTTCTTT
J gene: TRBJ1-1
V gene: TRBV15
D gene: TRBD1
clone size: NA
CDR3 length: 15

CDR3 protein: CASSFLGDEAFF
CDR3 DNA: TGTGCCAGCAGTTTCTTGGGAGATGAAGCTTTCTTT
J gene: TRBJ1-1
V gene: TRBV12-3/TRBV12-4
D gene: NA
clone size: NA
CDR3 length: 12

CDR3 protein: CASSPRVSGVTDTQYF
CDR3 DNA: TGTGCCAGCAGCCCCAGGGTTAGCGGGGTAACAGATACGCAGTATTTT
J gene: TRBJ2-3
V gene: TRBV12-3/TRBV12-4
D gene: TRBD2
clone size: NA
CDR3 length: 16

CDR3 protein: CATSEGQGPNQPQHF
CDR3 DNA: TGTGCCACCAGTGAAGGACAGGGGCCCAATCAGCCCCAGCATTTT
J gene: TRBJ1-5
V gene: TRBV24-1
D gene: TRBD1
clone size: many
CDR3 length: 15

CDR3 protein: CSARDIGYTEAFF
CDR3 DNA: TGCAGTGCTAGAGATATCGGGTATACTGAAGCTTTCTTT
J gene: TRBJ1-1
V gene: TRBV20-1
D gene: NA
clone size: NA
CDR3 length: 13